This T cell receptor beta chain emerged from a study of blood T cell repertoires in COVID-19. Overall study context: Sites across the United States, Italy and Spain contributed samples from acute and convalescent COVID-19.

Germline V gene sequence: CDR1 MDHEN, CDR2 SYDVKM. Unmatched junction bases numbered 9, after V lost 1 base and J lost 7 bases. The length of the CDR3 is 15 residues. In the source study's methods: The authors estimated nucleated cell counts from reference gene primer amplification. Using immunoSEQ multiplex PCR, the repertoire was profiled, and TCRdb retains in-frame clones only, with some absent. That table furnishes V, J and clone size, whereas the DNA furnished D and trimming. The sample consists of about 190,000 clones, about three quarters of them appearing once. This clone was seen a few times.

This clonotype originated in a woman older than 75 with active or convalescent COVID-19. V usage is TRBV28 and J usage is TRBJ2-7; 8 bases match TRBD2. The sequencing sample was made of peripheral blood. CDR3 DNA sequence: TGTGCCAGCAGTTTATCAATTAGCGGGGTCGGGGAGCAGTACTTC. It codes for CASSLSISGVGEQYF.